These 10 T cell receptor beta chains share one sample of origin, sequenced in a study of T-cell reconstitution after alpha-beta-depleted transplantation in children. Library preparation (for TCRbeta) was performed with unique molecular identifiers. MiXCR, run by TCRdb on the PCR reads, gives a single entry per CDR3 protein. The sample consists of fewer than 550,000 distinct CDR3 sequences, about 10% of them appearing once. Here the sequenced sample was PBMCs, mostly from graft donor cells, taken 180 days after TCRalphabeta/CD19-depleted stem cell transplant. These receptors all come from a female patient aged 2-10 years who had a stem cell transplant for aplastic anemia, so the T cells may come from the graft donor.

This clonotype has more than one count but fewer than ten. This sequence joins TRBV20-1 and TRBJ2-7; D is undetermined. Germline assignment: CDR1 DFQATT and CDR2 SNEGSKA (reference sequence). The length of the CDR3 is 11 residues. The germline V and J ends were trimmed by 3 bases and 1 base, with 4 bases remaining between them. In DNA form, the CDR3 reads TGCAGTGCTAGCGAGTCCTACGAGCAGTACGTC. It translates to CSASESYEQYV.

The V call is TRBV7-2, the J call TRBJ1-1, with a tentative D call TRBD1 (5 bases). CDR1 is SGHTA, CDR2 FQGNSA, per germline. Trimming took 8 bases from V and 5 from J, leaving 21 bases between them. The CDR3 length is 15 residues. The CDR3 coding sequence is TGTGCCAGCCAGCCAGGGCGGGCTACGAGTACTGAAGCTTTCTTT. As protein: CASQPGRATSTEAFF.

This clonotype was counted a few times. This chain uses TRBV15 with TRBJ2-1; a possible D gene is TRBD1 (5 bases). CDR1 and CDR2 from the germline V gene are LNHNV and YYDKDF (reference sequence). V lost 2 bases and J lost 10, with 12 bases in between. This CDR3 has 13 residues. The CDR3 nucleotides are TGTGCCACCAGCAGACTACCAGGGCGGGAGCAGTTCTTC. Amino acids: CATSRLPGREQFF.

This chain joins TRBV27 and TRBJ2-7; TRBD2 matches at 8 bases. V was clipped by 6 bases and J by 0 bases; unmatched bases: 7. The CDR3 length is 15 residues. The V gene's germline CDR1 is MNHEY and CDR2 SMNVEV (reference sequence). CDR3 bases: TGTGCCAGCAGACCGGGGGGGGTTAACTCCTACGAGCAGTACTTC. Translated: CASRPGGVNSYEQYF.

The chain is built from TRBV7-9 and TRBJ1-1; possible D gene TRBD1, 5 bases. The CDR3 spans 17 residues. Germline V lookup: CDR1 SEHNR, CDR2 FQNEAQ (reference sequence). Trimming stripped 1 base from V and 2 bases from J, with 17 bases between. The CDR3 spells CASSLGLPGRRNTEAFF. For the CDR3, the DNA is TGTGCCAGCAGCTTAGGTCTACCGGGACGGCGAAACACTGAAGCTTTCTTT.

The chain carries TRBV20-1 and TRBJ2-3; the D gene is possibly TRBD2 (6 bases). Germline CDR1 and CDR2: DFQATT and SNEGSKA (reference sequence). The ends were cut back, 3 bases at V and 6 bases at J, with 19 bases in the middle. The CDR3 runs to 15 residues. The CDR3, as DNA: TGCAGTGCTAGTCTTCCGGGAGTCAGTTCGGATACGCAGTATTTT. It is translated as CSASLPGVSSDTQYF.

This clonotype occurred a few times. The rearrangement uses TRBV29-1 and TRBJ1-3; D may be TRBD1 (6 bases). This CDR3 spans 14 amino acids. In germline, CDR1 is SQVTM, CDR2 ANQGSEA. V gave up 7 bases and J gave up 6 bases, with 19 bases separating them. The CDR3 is CSAADRPVENTIYF. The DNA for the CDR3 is TGCAGCGCCGCCGACAGGCCCGTGGAAAACACCATATATTTT.

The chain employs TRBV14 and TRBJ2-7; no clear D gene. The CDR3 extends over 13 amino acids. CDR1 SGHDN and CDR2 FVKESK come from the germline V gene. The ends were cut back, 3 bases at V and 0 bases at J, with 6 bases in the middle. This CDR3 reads CASSHGGSYEQYF. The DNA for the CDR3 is TGTGCCAGCAGCCACGGCGGCTCCTACGAGCAGTACTTC.

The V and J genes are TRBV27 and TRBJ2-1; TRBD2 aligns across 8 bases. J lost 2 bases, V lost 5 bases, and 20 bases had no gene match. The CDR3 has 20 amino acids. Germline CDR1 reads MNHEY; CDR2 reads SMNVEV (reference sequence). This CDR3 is CASSPWRAGRGLSPYNEQFF. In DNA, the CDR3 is TGTGCCAGCAGTCCCTGGCGGGCCGGGAGGGGACTTTCCCCCTACAATGAGCAGTTCTTC.

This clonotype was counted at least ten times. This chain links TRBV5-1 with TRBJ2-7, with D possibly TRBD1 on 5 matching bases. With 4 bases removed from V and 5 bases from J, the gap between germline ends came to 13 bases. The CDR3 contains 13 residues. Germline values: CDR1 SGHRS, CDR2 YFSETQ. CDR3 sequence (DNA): TGCGCCAGCAGCACCGCAGGGCCCAACGAGCAGTACTTC. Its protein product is CASSTAGPNEQYF.